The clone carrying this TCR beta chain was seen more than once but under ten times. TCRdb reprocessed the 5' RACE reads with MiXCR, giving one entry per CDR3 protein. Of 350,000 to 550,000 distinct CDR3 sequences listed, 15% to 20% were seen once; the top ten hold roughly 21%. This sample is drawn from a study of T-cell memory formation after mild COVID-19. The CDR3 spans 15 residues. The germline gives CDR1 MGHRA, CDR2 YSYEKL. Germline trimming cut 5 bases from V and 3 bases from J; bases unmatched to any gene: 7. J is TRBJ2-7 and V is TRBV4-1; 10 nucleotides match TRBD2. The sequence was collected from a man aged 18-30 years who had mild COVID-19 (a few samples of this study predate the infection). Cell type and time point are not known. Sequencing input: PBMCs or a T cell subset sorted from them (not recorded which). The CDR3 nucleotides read TGCGCCAGCAGCGACGCTAGCGGGGGATACTACGAGCAGTACTTC. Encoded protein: CASSDASGGYYEQYF.